This T cell receptor (beta chain) was captured by sequencing in a study of control samples from healthy donors and cancer patients. TCRdb keeps only in-frame clones here, not all; method: immunoSEQ multiplex PCR. The sample includes 100,000 to 150,000 clones, more than 75% of them seen just once. This CDR3 has 15 residues. Germline V gene data show CDR1 as SGHTA and CDR2 as FQGNSA. Trimming left V 5 bases short and J 2 bases short, with 16 bases between. What was sequenced was blood. The source is a man in his 60s in good health. The J gene is TRBJ2-7, the V gene TRBV7-2, with D hard to call. The DNA for the CDR3 is TGTGCCAGCAGCCGTCTGGTTGCGGAAGCCTACGAGCAGTACTTC. Translating gives CASSRLVAEAYEQYF.